A selection of T cell receptor beta chains follows, all from one sample in a study of CD8 T cells in Susac syndrome. A single record per CDR3 protein comes from TCRdb applying MiXCR to the immunoSEQ multiplex PCR reads. Among about 200,000 distinct CDR3 sequences listed, 95% were seen once. The source material was CD4+ T cells from PBMCs. All receptors come from a human donor with multiple sclerosis. Both conserved end residues are part of each CDR3. Each record gives: V gene, J gene, clone size, D gene, CDR3 DNA, CDR3 protein. The D gene is left open where the match is weak. Only some rows state a clone size, as once, few, many or a class for expanded clones.

>TRBV4-2|TRBJ1-5|.|.
TGTGCCAGCAGCCAAGATCGCGGGAATATGCAGCCCCAGCATTTT
CASSQDRGNMQPQHF
>TRBV2|TRBJ2-3|.|.
TGTGCCAGCAGTGAAGGGGGGATCGAGTCAGATACGCAGTATTTT
CASSEGGIESDTQYF
>TRBV3-1|TRBJ1-6|.|.
TGTGCCAGCAGCCAGGGCTTTAATTCACCCCTCCACTTT
CASSQGFNSPLHF
>TRBV20-1|TRBJ2-1|.|.
TGCAGTGCCGAGTGGGGGGCCAGCTCCTACAATGAGCAGTTCTTC
CSAEWGASSYNEQFF
>TRBV18|TRBJ2-7|.|TRBD2
TGTGCCAGCTCATCCGGGGGGTCCTACGAGCAGTACTTC
CASSSGGSYEQYF
>TRBV30|TRBJ1-1|few|.
TGTGCCTGGACAGGGCTGGGTGAAGCTTTCTTT
CAWTGLGEAFF
>TRBV5-1|TRBJ2-3|.|.
TGCGCCAGCAGCTGGGCAGGACCAGCAGGCACAGATACGCAGTATTTT
CASSWAGPAGTDTQYF
>TRBV24-1|TRBJ2-1|once|TRBD1
TGTGCCACCAGTGATGCCCCGGGACAGGGGTTCTACAATGAGCAGTTCTTC
CATSDAPGQGFYNEQFF
>TRBV14|TRBJ2-7|.|.
TGTGCCAGCAGCCCCGGGCGGCGGGGAGTCGGGGACTACGAGCAGTACTTC
CASSPGRRGVGDYEQYF
>TRBV6-6|TRBJ2-1|.|.
TGTGCCAGCAGTTACTCCATGGACGGCGAGCAGTTCTTC
CASSYSMDGEQFF
>TRBV29-1|TRBJ1-1|.|.
TGCAGCGTTGAGAACGGGCACACTGAAGCTTTCTTT
CSVENGHTEAFF
>TRBV4-2|TRBJ1-4|.|.
TGTGCCAGCAGCGAACAGGCGAGGGAAAATGAAAAACTGTTTTTT
CASSEQARENEKLFF